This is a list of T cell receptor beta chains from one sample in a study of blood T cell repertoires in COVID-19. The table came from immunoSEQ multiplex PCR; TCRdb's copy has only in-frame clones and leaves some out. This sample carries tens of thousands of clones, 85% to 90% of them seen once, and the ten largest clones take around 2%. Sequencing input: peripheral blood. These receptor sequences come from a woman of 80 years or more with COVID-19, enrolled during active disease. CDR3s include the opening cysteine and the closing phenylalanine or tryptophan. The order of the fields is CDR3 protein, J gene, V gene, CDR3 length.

CASSPDQLNTEAFF TRBJ1-1 TRBV6-5 14
CASSRTSGGASETQYF TRBJ2-5 TRBV4-1 16
CASSLGVETQYF TRBJ2-5 TRBV5-5 12
CASSVGRANTEAFF TRBJ1-1 TRBV9 14
CASSLTATGGEKLFF TRBJ1-4 TRBV5-1 15
CASSYRTSGDNEQFF TRBJ2-1 TRBV11-2 15
CASNPRLTNEKLFF TRBJ1-4 TRBV19 14
CASSYSGSSGTEAFF TRBJ1-1 TRBV6-6 15
CASSLGSGWDNEQFF TRBJ2-1 TRBV7-7 15
CASSLDRANQPQHF TRBJ1-5 TRBV6-5 14
CASSLNRPGQGGTQYF TRBJ2-5 TRBV18 16
CASSQPGQGIGEAFF TRBJ1-1 TRBV6-6 15
CASLPWSGTEAFF TRBJ1-1 TRBV19 13
CASSLPGAPGGGYTF TRBJ1-2 TRBV11-2 15
CASSVATGPNYGYTF TRBJ1-2 TRBV9 15
CASSLRQTYSGNTIYF TRBJ1-3 TRBV5-6 16
CASSEFRGRTEAFF TRBJ1-1 TRBV25-1 14
CASSYRGWHEQYF TRBJ2-7 TRBV6-5 13
CASRRQGDTEAFF TRBJ1-1 TRBV27 13
CASTPSPGQETQYF TRBJ2-5 TRBV5-1 14
CASRRETGRETQYF TRBJ2-5 TRBV11-2 14
CASSIQGREKLFF TRBJ1-4 TRBV28 13
CASRTGAQPQHF TRBJ1-5 TRBV28 12
CASSSNSGQSPGKLFF TRBJ1-4 TRBV27 16
CASSQDFRSSYNEQFF TRBJ2-1 TRBV4-1 16
CATTGQGASPLHF TRBJ1-6 TRBV10-3 13
CASSGTGLSGNTIYF TRBJ1-3 TRBV9 15
CASSDQDSGNTIYF TRBJ1-3 TRBV6-2/TRBV6-3 14
CASSVYNSPLHF TRBJ1-6 TRBV18 12
CASRAQNQPQHF TRBJ1-5 TRBV6-5 12
CASSQGRGRLETQYF TRBJ2-5 TRBV3-1/TRBV3-2 15
CASSPWALNYGYTF TRBJ1-2 TRBV18 14
CASSLYAGNTIYF TRBJ1-3 TRBV2 13
CASSLPQVSSYEQYF TRBJ2-7 TRBV5-1 15
CASNRGPGQPQHF TRBJ1-5 TRBV19 13
CASSAHRNEKLFF TRBJ1-4 TRBV27 13
CASSLERNTGELFF TRBJ2-2 TRBV5-1 14
CASRPPGPEGLGYTF TRBJ1-2 TRBV28 15
CASSVGLAGGPYQETQYF TRBJ2-5 TRBV5-6 18
CASIVLGQGGYGYTF TRBJ1-2 TRBV28 15
CASSHVTGSTGELFF TRBJ2-2 TRBV4-1 15
CASSLERRGNYGYTF TRBJ1-2 TRBV5-5 15
CSASQQGLVINQPQHF TRBJ1-5 TRBV20-1 16
CSVGTGAVGDEQFF TRBJ2-1 TRBV29-1 14
CASSFNTGTYEQYF TRBJ2-7 TRBV4-2 14
CASSLTGYDTEAFF TRBJ1-1 TRBV5-1 14
CASSHQTSGAGETQYF TRBJ2-5 TRBV4-1 16
CASSYGLAGSYEQYF TRBJ2-7 TRBV6-6 15
CASSVVAPGETQYF TRBJ2-5 TRBV9 14
CASSHQRGGQDTQYF TRBJ2-3 TRBV6-4 15
CASSPYRDRVAGNTIYF TRBJ1-3 TRBV6-2/TRBV6-3 17
CASSRDRLNTEAFF TRBJ1-1 TRBV14 14
CASSLRPPGADGNTIYF TRBJ1-3 TRBV5-1 17
CASMVPDNHEQYF TRBJ2-7 TRBV28 13
CASSPDRDHGYTF TRBJ1-2 TRBV5-1 13